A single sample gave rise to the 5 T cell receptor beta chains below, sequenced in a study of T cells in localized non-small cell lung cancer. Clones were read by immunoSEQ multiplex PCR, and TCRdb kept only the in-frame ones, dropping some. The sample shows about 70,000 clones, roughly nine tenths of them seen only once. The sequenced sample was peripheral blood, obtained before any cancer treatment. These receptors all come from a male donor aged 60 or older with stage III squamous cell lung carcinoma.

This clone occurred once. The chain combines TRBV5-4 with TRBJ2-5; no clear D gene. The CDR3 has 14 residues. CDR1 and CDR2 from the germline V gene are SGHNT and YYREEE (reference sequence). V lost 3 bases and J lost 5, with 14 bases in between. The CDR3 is CASSSSTFGETQYF. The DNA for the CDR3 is TGTGCCAGCAGCTCATCGACATTCGGGGAGACCCAGTACTTC.

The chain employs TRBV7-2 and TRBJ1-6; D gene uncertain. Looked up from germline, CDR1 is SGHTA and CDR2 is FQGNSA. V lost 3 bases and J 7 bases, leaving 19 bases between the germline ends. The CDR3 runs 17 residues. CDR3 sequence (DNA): TGTGCCAGCAGCTTCACCTCCGGACGGGCCGGGAATTCACCCCTCCACTTT. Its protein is CASSFTSGRAGNSPLHF.

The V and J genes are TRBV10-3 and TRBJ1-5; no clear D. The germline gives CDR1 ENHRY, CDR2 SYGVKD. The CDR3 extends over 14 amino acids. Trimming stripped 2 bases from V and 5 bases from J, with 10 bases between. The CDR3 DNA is TGTGCCATCAGTGAGCGGTCGCCAGATCAGCCCCAGCATTTT. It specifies CAISERSPDQPQHF.

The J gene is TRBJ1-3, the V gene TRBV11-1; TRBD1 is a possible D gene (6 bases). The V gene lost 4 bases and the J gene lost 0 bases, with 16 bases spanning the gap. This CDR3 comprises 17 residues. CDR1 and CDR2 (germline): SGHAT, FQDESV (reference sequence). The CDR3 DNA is TGTGCCAGCAGCTACGTTCGTGGAGGGGGCTCTGGAAACACCATATATTTT. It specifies CASSYVRGGGSGNTIYF.

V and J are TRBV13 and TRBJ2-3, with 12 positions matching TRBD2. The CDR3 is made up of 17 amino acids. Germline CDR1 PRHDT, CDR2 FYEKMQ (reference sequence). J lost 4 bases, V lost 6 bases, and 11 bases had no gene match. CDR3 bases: TGTGCCAGCAGTTCAACGCCTAGCGGGGGGGGAGCAGATACGCAGTATTTT. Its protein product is CASSSTPSGGGADTQYF.